The rows below give T cell receptor beta chains drawn from one sample of a study of regulatory T cells in long-lasting Graves disease. TCRdb re-called the multiplex PCR reads through MiXCR, storing one row per CDR3 protein. This table has around 240,000 distinct CDR3 sequences, 18% appearing once. These sequences were also reported in another study, on T cells in Graves' hyperthyroidism and ophthalmopathy.

Sample: peripheral blood mononuclear cells (PBMCs), taken at new diagnosis, from a patient treated with antithyroid drugs. The receptors come from a woman in her 30s with Graves disease. The CDR3 runs from the conserved cysteine through the conserved F or W. D genes are given only for firm matches. Some rows mark clone size as missing; the rest say once, few, many or name a class of expanded clone.

abundance,d_gene,j_gene,v_gene,CDR3nt,CDR3aa
many,NA,TRBJ2-2,TRBV11-2,TGTGCCAGCAGCTTAGCCGGGGAGCTGTTTTTT,CASSLAGELFF
many,TRBD1,TRBJ1-1,TRBV2,TGTGCCCAGGGGGGGTCTCTCGCGAACACTGAAGCTTTCTTT,CAQGGSLANTEAFF
many,NA,TRBJ2-2,TRBV6-5,TGTGCCAGCAGTTACTCGATGGGGGCCCGCACCGGGGAGCTGTTTTTT,CASSYSMGARTGELFF
many,NA,TRBJ1-2,TRBV7-9,TGTGCCAGCAGCCACAGCGACTTCCTCTATGGCTACACCTTC,CASSHSDFLYGYTF
many,NA,TRBJ2-1,TRBV12-5,TGTGCTAGTGGTCCCGGGACCATGGATGAGCAGTTCTTC,CASGPGTMDEQFF
many,TRBD1,TRBJ1-2,TRBV7-9,TGTGCCAGCGGCGACCGGGACAGGGATAACTATGGCTACACCTTC,CASGDRDRDNYGYTF
NA,TRBD1,TRBJ1-1,TRBV7-9,TGTGCCAGCAGCTCGACAGGGGCGACTGAAGCTTTCTTT,CASSSTGATEAFF
many,NA,TRBJ2-7,TRBV6-5,TGTGCCAGCAGTTTTCTTATGGGGGCCTACGAGCAGTACTTC,CASSFLMGAYEQYF
many,TRBD2,TRBJ2-1,TRBV9,TGTGCCAGCAGCGTAGAAGGGAGTAACGGGGGGGCAAATGAGCAGTTCTTC,CASSVEGSNGGANEQFF
NA,NA,TRBJ1-4,TRBV19,TGTGCCAGTAGTATTGAAGGGGCGACTAATGAAAAACTGTTTTTT,CASSIEGATNEKLFF
many,NA,TRBJ1-2,TRBV15,TGTGCCACCAGCAGAGATTCGGCAGGGGCCTCCTATGGCTACACCTTC,CATSRDSAGASYGYTF
many,NA,TRBJ1-4,TRBV11-2,TGTGCCAGCCATCAATCGTTTAATGAAAAACTGTTTTTT,CASHQSFNEKLFF
many,NA,TRBJ1-1,TRBV7-9,TGTGCCAGAACCCTCGGGGTTGTTGAGAACACTGAAGCTTTCTTT,CARTLGVVENTEAFF
few,NA,TRBJ2-1,TRBV7-3,TGTGCCAGCAGCTTAATAGGGTCGGGGGAGTACAATGAGCAGTTCTTC,CASSLIGSGEYNEQFF
many,NA,TRBJ2-1,TRBV7-2,TGTGCCAGCAGCTTAGTGGTTAGCCAAGCCTACAATGAGCAGTTCTTC,CASSLVVSQAYNEQFF
few,TRBD1,TRBJ2-7,TRBV10-1,TGCGCCAGCAGTGAGAAACCACCCGGGACAGGGTTCTACGAGCAGTACTTC,CASSEKPPGTGFYEQYF
NA,TRBD2,TRBJ2-7,TRBV5-4,TGCGCCAGCAGCCGCTCGGGGGGTGACTCCTACGAGCAGTACTTC,CASSRSGGDSYEQYF
few,NA,TRBJ2-7,TRBV28,TGTGCCAGCAGTTTCGCGGGGGCGCGGTACTTC,CASSFAGARYF
many,TRBD2,TRBJ2-7,TRBV6-2/TRBV6-3,TGTGCCAGCAGCGGACTAGCGGGGGGATACGAGCAGTACTTC,CASSGLAGGYEQYF
many,NA,TRBJ1-5,TRBV6-1,TGTGCCAGCAGTGAATTGGGGAATCAGCCCCAGCATTTT,CASSELGNQPQHF
few,NA,TRBJ2-4,TRBV12-3/TRBV12-4,TGTGCCAGCAGTTTAGAGATACGGGACATTCAGTACTTC,CASSLEIRDIQYF
NA,TRBD1,TRBJ1-4,TRBV6-5,TGTGCCAGCAGTTACTCGGGACTCTCAGGGGGTGCAACTAATGAAAAACTGTTTTTT,CASSYSGLSGGATNEKLFF
many,NA,TRBJ1-1,TRBV20-1,TGCAGTGCTAGACAGGACAGTGAAGCTTTCTTT,CSARQDSEAFF
few,TRBD1,TRBJ2-2,TRBV5-6,TGTGCCAGCAGCCTTTGGGACAGGGGGAACACCGGGGAGCTGTTTTTT,CASSLWDRGNTGELFF
many,NA,TRBJ1-2,TRBV6-1,TGTGCCAGCAGTACCCGCCGGAACCTTGCTTCACCCGAAAACTATGGCTACACCTTC,CASSTRRNLASPENYGYTF
NA,NA,TRBJ1-1,TRBV25-1,TGTGCCAGCAGTGACTACAGGGAGGGAATGAACACTGAAGCTTTCTTT,CASSDYREGMNTEAFF
many,NA,TRBJ1-1,TRBV5-1,TGCGCCAGCAGCTTGTTCACAGGGAACACTGAAGCTTTCTTT,CASSLFTGNTEAFF
many,NA,TRBJ1-1,TRBV12-3/TRBV12-4,TGTGCCAGCAGCCCCCCAGCTTTCACTGAAGCTTTCTTT,CASSPPAFTEAFF
many,NA,TRBJ1-1,TRBV20-1,TGCAGTGCTAGGCCGGACATGAACACTGAAGCTTTCTTT,CSARPDMNTEAFF
NA,NA,TRBJ2-5,TRBV2,TGTGCCTGCAGTACCATAGCAGAGACCCAGTACTTC,CACSTIAETQYF
many,NA,TRBJ1-1,TRBV18,TGTGCCAGCTCACCCGAGCGGCTCTTT,CASSPERLF
few,NA,TRBJ1-2,TRBV9,TGTGCCAGCAATCGACCGAACTATGGCTACACCTTC,CASNRPNYGYTF
many,NA,TRBJ1-2,TRBV29-1,TGCAGCGTTGAGGGAAGTTTGGTCTCTATCGGCAGAGGCTACACCTTC,CSVEGSLVSIGRGYTF
many,NA,TRBJ1-1,TRBV6-2/TRBV6-3,TGTGCCAGCTCTGTCTGGCAGAACACTGAAGCTTTCTTT,CASSVWQNTEAFF
once,NA,TRBJ1-4,TRBV5-1,TGTGCCAGCAGCTTAAGTGGAGAACCCAATGAAAAACTGTTTTTT,CASSLSGEPNEKLFF
many,NA,TRBJ2-3,TRBV18,TGTGCCAGCGCCGCGGCCACAGATACGCAGTATTTT,CASAAATDTQYF
many,NA,TRBJ1-5,TRBV7-3,TGTGCCAGCAGCTTAACGGCTTTTCCAGTTTTCTACCCCGTTGGGCCCCAGCATTTT,CASSLTAFPVFYPVGPQHF
NA,NA,TRBJ2-1,TRBV15,TGTGCCACCAGCAGAGGCAGATACAATGAGCAGTTCTTC,CATSRGRYNEQFF
many,TRBD1,TRBJ2-5,TRBV4-2,TGTGCCAGCAGCCAAGGCTTCACAGGGGATAAGGAGACCCAGTACTTC,CASSQGFTGDKETQYF
many,TRBD1,TRBJ2-5,TRBV7-9,TGTGCCAGCAGCTTACCCTGGACAGGGGACCACCAAGAGACCCAGTACTTC,CASSLPWTGDHQETQYF
many,NA,TRBJ2-7,TRBV5-1,TGTGCCAGCAGCTTCCGCGGCTACGAGCAGTACTTC,CASSFRGYEQYF
many,NA,TRBJ1-5,TRBV7-8,TGTGCCAGCAGCCCCCGCCGAGTGGGACGGCGGAATCAGCCCCAGCATTTT,CASSPRRVGRRNQPQHF
many,NA,TRBJ2-7,TRBV7-9,TGTGCCAGCAGCTTGGGGGAATACTCCTACGAGCAGTACTTC,CASSLGEYSYEQYF
few,TRBD1,TRBJ1-1,TRBV7-6,TGTGCCAGCAGCACGGGACAGGGGTTGAACACTGAAGCTTTCTTT,CASSTGQGLNTEAFF
NA,NA,TRBJ2-7,TRBV4-1,TGCGCCAGCAGCCAAGTGGGAGGCCCCACCGAGAAGCAGTACTTC,CASSQVGGPTEKQYF
few,NA,TRBJ1-3,TRBV5-1,TGCGCCGGCAGCTTGGGGGGGTCTACGGGAAACACCATATATTTT,CAGSLGGSTGNTIYF
NA,TRBD2,TRBJ2-3,TRBV20-1,TGCAGTGCTAGGAGGGCTAGCGGGGGGGCCAGCACAGATACGCAGTATTTT,CSARRASGGASTDTQYF
many,NA,TRBJ2-5,TRBV13,TGTGCCAGCAGCTTAGGAGCCAGGCCGACCCAGTACTTC,CASSLGARPTQYF